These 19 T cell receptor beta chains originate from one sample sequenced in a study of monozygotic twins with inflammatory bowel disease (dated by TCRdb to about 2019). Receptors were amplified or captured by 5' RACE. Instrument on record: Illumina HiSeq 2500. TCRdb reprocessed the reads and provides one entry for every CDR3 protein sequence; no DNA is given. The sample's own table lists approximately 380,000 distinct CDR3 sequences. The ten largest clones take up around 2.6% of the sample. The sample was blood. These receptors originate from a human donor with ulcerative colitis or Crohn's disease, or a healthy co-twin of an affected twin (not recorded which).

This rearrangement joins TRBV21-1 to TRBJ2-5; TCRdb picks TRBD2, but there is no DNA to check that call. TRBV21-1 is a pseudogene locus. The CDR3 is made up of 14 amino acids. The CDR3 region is CASTQTSSEETQYF.

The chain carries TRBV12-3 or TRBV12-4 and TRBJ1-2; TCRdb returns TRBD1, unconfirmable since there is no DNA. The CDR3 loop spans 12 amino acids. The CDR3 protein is CASTLGGYGYTF.

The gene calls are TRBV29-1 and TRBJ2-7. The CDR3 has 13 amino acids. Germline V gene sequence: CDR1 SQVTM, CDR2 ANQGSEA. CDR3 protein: CSFTPTSSYEQYF.

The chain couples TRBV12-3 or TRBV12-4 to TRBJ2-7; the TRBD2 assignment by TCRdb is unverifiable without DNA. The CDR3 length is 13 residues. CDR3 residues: CATSLAGIYEQYF.

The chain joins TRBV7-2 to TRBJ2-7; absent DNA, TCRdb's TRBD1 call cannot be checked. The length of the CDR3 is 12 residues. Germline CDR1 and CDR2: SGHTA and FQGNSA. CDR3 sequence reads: CASRGQGYEQYF.

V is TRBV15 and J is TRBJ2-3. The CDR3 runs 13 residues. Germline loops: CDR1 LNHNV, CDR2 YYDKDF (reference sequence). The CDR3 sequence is CATSRSLTDTQYF.

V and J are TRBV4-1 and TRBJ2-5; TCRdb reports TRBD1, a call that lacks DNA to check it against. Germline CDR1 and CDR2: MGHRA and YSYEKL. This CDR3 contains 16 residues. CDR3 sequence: CASSQDGTGGLETQYF.

The CDR3 protein is CASSTLTGPPDSPLHF. This chain connects TRBV7-8 to TRBJ1-6. The CDR3 contains 16 residues. Germline V gene sequence: CDR1 SGHVS, CDR2 FQNEAQ.

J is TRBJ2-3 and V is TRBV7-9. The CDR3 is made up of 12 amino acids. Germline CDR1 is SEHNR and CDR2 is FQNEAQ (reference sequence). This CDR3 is CASSYNADTQYF.

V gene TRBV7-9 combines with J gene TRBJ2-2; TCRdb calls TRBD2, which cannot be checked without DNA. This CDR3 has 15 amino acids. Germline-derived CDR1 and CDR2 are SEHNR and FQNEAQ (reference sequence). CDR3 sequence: CASSFRGLNTGELFF.

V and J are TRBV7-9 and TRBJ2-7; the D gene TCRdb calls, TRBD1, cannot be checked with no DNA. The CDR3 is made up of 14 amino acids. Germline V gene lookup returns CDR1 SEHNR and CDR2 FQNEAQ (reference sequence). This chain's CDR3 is CASQFRDRPYEQYF.

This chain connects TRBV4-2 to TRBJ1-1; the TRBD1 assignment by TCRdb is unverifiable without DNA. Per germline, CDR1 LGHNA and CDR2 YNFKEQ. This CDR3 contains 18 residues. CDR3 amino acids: CASSPMTGEVGAGTEAFF.

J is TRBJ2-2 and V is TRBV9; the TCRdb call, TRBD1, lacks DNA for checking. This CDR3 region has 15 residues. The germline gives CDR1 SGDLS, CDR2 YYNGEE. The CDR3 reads CASSPPGPRTGELFF.

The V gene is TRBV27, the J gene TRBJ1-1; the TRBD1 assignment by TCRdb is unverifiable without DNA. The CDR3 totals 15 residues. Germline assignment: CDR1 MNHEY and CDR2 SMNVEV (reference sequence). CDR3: CASSLGGGTPTEAFF.

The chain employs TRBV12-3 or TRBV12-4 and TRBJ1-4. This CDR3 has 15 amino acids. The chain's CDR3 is CASSRSGSTNEKLFF.

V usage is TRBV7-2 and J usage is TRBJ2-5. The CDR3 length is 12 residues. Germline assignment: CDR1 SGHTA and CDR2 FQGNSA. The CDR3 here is CASSLNQETQYF.

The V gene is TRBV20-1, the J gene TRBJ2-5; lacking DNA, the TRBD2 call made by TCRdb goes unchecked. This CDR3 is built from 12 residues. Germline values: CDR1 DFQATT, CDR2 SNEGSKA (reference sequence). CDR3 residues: CSAGGPQETQYF.

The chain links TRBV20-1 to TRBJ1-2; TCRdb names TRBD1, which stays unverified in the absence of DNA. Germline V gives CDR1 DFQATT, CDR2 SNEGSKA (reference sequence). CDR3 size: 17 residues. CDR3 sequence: CSARFLPGHIPNYGYTF.

Here the CDR3 reads CASRGYGTSRSVELFF. The rearrangement links TRBV6-2 or TRBV6-3 to TRBJ2-2; as DNA is missing, the TRBD2 call by TCRdb cannot be tested. Germline CDR1 and CDR2: MNHEY and SVGEGT. This CDR3 is built from 16 residues.